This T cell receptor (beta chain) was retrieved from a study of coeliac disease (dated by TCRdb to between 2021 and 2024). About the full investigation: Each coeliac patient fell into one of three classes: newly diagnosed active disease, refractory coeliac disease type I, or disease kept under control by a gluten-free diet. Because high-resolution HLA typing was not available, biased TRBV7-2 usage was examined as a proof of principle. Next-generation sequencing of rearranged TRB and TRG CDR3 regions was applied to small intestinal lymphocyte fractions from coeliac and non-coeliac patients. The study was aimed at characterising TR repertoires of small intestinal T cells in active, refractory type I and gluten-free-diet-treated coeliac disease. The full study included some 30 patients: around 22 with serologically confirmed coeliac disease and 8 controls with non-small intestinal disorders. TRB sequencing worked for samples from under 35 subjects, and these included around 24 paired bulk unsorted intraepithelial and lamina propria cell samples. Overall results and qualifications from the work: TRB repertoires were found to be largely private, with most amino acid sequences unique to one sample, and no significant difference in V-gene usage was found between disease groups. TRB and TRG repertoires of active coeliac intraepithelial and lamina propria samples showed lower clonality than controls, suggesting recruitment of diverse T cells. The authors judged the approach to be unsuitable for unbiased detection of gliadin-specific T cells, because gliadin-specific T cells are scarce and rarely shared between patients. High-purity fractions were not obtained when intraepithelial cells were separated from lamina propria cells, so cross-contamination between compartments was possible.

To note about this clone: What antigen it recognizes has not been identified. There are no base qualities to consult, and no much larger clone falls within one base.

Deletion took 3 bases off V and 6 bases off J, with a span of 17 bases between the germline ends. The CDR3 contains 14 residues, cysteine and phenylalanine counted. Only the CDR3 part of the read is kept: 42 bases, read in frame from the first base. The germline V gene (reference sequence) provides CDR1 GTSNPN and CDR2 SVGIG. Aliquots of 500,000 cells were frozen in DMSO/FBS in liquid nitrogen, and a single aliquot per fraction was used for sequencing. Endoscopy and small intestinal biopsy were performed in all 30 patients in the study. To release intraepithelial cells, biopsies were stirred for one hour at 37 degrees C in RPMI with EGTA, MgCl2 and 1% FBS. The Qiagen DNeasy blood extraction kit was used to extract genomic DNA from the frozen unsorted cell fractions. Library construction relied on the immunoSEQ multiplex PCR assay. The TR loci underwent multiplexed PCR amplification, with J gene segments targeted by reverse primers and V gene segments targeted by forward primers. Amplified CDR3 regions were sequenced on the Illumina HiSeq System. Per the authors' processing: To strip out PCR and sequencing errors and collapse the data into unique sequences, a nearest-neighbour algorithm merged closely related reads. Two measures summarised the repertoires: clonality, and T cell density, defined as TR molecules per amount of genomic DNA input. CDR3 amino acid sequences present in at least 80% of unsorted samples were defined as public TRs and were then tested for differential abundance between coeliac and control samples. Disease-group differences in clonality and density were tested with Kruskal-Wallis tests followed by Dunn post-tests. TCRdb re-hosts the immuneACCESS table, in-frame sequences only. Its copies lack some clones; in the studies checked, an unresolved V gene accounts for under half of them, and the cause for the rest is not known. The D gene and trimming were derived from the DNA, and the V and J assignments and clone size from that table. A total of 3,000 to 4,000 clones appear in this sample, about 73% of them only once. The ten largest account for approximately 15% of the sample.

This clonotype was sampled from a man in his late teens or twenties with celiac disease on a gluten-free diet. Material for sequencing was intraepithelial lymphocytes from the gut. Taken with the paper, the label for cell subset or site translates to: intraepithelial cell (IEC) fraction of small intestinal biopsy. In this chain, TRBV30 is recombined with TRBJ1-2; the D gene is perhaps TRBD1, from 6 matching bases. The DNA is TGTGCCTGGAGGAAAACAGGGATATCCCATGGCTACACCTTC. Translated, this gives CAWRKTGISHGYTF.